The 5 T cell receptor beta chains listed next were all sequenced from one sample in a study of vaccination effects on CD4 cells after COVID-19. The assay was immunoSEQ multiplex PCR, and TCRdb's table has in-frame clones only and misses some. The table records about 16,000 clones, 70% of them present only once. ViraFEST expansion of antigen-specific CD4+ T cells with viral peptide pools preceded sequencing. Following culture for approximately ten days, CD4+ T cells were isolated. It was two doses of either the BNT162b2 or mRNA-1273 vaccine that participants received. No antigen has been assigned to these receptors. The input for sequencing was CD4+ T cells from PBMCs cultured with SARS-CoV-2 spike peptides, taken after COVID-19 vaccination. Receptors were obtained from a human donor who received a COVID-19 vaccine.

The CDR3: CASSADYLGGGMGPGTQYF. CDR3 nucleotide sequence: TGCGCCAGCAGCGCCGACTACCTTGGTGGAGGGATGGGGCCAGGGACCCAGTACTTC. The chain has TRBV5-1 and TRBJ2-5; D is perhaps TRBD2 (6 bases). Between the trimmed V and J ends, which lost 4 bases and 7 bases, there was a span of 32 bases. CDR1 SGHRS and CDR2 YFSETQ come from the germline V gene. The CDR3 contains 19 residues.

V gene TRBV16 combines with J gene TRBJ2-3; no definite D call. Trimming shortened V by 1 base and J by 2 bases, and 7 bases separated the two germline ends. Germline V gives CDR1 KGHSY, CDR2 FQNENV. The CDR3 has 14 amino acids. The CDR3 nucleotides read TGTGCCAGCAGCCAATTTGGCTTCACAGATACGCAGTATTTT. Translated: CASSQFGFTDTQYF.

This chain uses TRBV10-3 with TRBJ2-7; TRBD1 aligns across 8 bases. The V gene end was trimmed by 4 bases and the J gene end by 4 bases; junction bases not matched to a gene: 12. This CDR3 has 16 amino acids. In germline, CDR1 is ENHRY, CDR2 SYGVKD. CDR3 DNA sequence: TGTGCCATCAGTGGGCTCGGGCAGGGGGCCGGGTACGAGCAGTACTTC. Its protein product is CAISGLGQGAGYEQYF.

The chain recombines TRBV10-1 with TRBJ1-1; a possible D gene is TRBD1 (5 bases). The germline V and J ends were trimmed by 5 bases and 0 bases, with 13 bases remaining between them. Per the germline V gene, CDR1 is WNHNN and CDR2 is SYGVQD (reference sequence). The CDR3 covers 15 residues. The CDR3 spells CASSPGTGVNTEAFF. The CDR3, as DNA: TGCGCCAGCAGTCCGGGAACGGGGGTGAACACTGAAGCTTTCTTT.

This clone rates as medium-sized. The chain couples TRBV3-1 (or the pseudogene TRBV3-2) to TRBJ1-1; D call uncertain. With 1 base removed from V and 2 bases from J, the gap between germline ends came to 5 bases. CDR1 LGHDT and CDR2 YNNKEL come from the germline V gene (reference sequence). This CDR3 spans 13 amino acids. CDR3 sequence reads: CASSQGINTEAFF. In DNA, the CDR3 is TGTGCCAGCAGCCAAGGTATTAACACTGAAGCTTTCTTT.